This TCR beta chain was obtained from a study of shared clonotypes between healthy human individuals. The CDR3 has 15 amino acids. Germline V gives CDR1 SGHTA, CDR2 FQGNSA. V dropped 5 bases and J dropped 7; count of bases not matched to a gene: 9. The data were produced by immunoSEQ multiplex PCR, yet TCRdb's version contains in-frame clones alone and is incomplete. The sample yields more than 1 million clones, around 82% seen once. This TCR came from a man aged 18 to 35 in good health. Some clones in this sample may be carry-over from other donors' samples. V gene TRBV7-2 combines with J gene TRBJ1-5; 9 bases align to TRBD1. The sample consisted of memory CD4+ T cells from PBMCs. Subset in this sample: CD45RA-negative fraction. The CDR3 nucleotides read TGTGCCAGCAGCCCGATGACAGGGGGTAGACAGCCCCAGCATTTT. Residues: CASSPMTGGRQPQHF.